Presented here are 17 T cell receptor beta chains from one specimen sequenced in a study of T-cell reconstitution after alpha-beta-depleted transplantation in children. It was with unique molecular identifiers that the TCRbeta library was prepared. TCRdb independently ran MiXCR on the PCR reads; one entry per CDR3 protein. The sample has approximately 500,000 distinct CDR3 sequences; about 10% are singletons. The source was PBMCs, collected before TCRalphabeta/CD19-depleted stem cell transplant. The source of these receptors is a child younger than 10 with inherited bone marrow failure, due to receive a stem cell transplant.

With regard to this clonotype: This could be a read error, since a much larger clone is one nucleotide away. The rearrangement joins TRBV20-1 to TRBJ2-3, with 8 positions matching TRBD2. The J segment lost 1 base and the V segment lost 4 bases, leaving 1 base of the junction unmatched. CDR1 is DFQATT, CDR2 SNEGSKA, per germline (reference sequence). This CDR3 is 13 amino acids long. CDR3 nucleotide sequence: TGCAGTGCTACAGCGGGAGGCACAGATACGCAGTATTTT. Translation gives CSATAGGTDTQYF.

V and J are TRBV3-1 and TRBJ1-4; 8 nucleotides agree with TRBD1. The CDR3 extends over 15 amino acids. V trimming: 4 bases; J trimming: 5 bases; junction bases outside the gene matches: 6. The germline gives CDR1 LGHDT, CDR2 YNNKEL (reference sequence). The CDR3 region is CASSPWTGRNEKLFF. The CDR3, as DNA: TGTGCCAGCAGCCCTTGGACAGGGAGAAATGAAAAACTGTTTTTT.

This rearrangement joins TRBV24-1 to TRBJ2-1; tentatively, D is TRBD2 (6 bases). The CDR3 is 16 residues long. Per the germline V gene, CDR1 is KGHDR and CDR2 is SFDVKD. The CDR3 spells CGASDLSGSSYNEQFF. The CDR3 DNA follows: TGTGGCGCCAGTGATCTTAGCGGAAGCTCCTACAATGAGCAGTTCTTC.

About this clonotype itself: A read error may be the cause here, since a much bigger clone is one base away. CDR3 in amino acids: CPSSQDREGQPQHF. In DNA form, the CDR3 reads TGCCCCAGCAGCCAAGATCGTGAGGGGCAGCCCCAGCATTTT. The rearrangement joins TRBV4-1 to TRBJ1-5; possible D gene TRBD1, 5 bases. Germline V gene data show CDR1 as MGHRA and CDR2 as YSYEKL. The CDR3 has 14 residues.

The chain is built from TRBV12-3 or TRBV12-4 and TRBJ2-1; 11 bases are a match to TRBD2. CDR3 length: 15 residues. J gave up 4 bases and V 9 bases, and 8 bases lay outside the gene matches. The CDR3 bases are TGTGCCAGAAGTCGTCTAGCGGGAGGATACAATGAGCAGTTCTTC. It translates to CARSRLAGGYNEQFF.

This clonotype appeared many times. The chain carries TRBV29-1 and TRBJ2-7; the D is unclear. CDR1 is SQVTM and CDR2 is ANQGSEA in the germline V gene. The CDR3 is 11 amino acids. CDR3: CSGSQLGEQYF. Written as DNA, the CDR3 is TGCAGTGGGTCGCAGCTCGGCGAGCAGTACTTC.

This chain joins TRBV3-1 and TRBJ1-4, with D hard to call. CDR1 and CDR2 (germline): LGHDT, YNNKEL (reference sequence). The V and J ends lost 1 base and 13 bases respectively, with 19 bases between them. The CDR3 runs 15 residues. The CDR3 reads CASSQGLSDLSRLFF. The DNA for the CDR3 is TGTGCCAGCAGCCAAGGGTTGTCAGATCTCTCGAGACTGTTTTTT.

On this clonotype: This sequence may be a read error, since a much larger clone differs from it by one base. The chain is built from TRBV4-3 and TRBJ1-4; D uncertain. In germline, CDR1 is LGHNA, CDR2 YSLEER. This CDR3 region has 14 residues. The CDR3 DNA reads TGCGCCAGCAGCCAAGATACCATGTATGAAAAACTGGTTTTT. It is translated as CASSQDTMYEKLVF.

This clonotype has ten or more counts. The CDR3 DNA reads as TGTGCCAGCAGTTTTTTCAGGGGGCCCACCTCCTATAATTCACCCCTCCACTTT. It encodes CASSFFRGPTSYNSPLHF. The chain links TRBV12-3 or TRBV12-4 to TRBJ1-6, with 8 bases fitting TRBD1. With V trimmed by 3 bases and J by 0 bases, 7 bases remained unmatched. The CDR3 spans 18 residues.

There are many counts of this clonotype. This chain uses TRBV27 with TRBJ2-2; 8 nucleotides agree with TRBD2. The CDR3 is made up of 15 amino acids. Germline V CDR1 and CDR2: MNHEY, SMNVEV (reference sequence). The V and J ends lost 6 bases and 4 bases, in that order; junction bases with no gene match: 7. This CDR3 reads CASSPSGGRTGELFF. The CDR3 nucleotides are TGTGCCAGCAGCCCCAGCGGGGGTCGCACCGGGGAGCTGTTTTTT.

Many counts were recorded for this clonotype. The chain couples TRBV6-2 or TRBV6-3 to TRBJ2-7, with D unclear. V was shortened by 8 bases and J by 5 bases, with 10 bases between the two germline ends. CDR1 is MNHEY, CDR2 SVGEGT, per germline. The CDR3 is made up of 11 amino acids. CDR3 in amino acids: CASGVSNEQYF. CDR3 nucleotides: TGTGCCAGCGGGGTATCTAACGAGCAGTACTTC.

This clonotype was seen at least ten times. V and J are TRBV7-9 and TRBJ2-5, with D tentatively TRBD2 (6 bases). V was trimmed by 3 bases and J by 5 bases, leaving 16 bases between them. CDR1 and CDR2 (germline): SEHNR, FQNEAQ (reference sequence). This CDR3 spans 15 amino acids. The CDR3 here is CASSFLKERAETQYF. The CDR3 DNA follows: TGTGCCAGCAGCTTTCTTAAGGAGCGGGCCGAGACCCAGTACTTC.

Regarding this clonotype: The junction departs from the called germline gene at one end, perhaps through a read error. V usage is TRBV4-3 and J usage is TRBJ2-7; tentative D call: TRBD2 (5 bases). Per the germline V gene, CDR1 is LGHNA and CDR2 is YSLEER. The CDR3 runs to 17 residues. In DNA, the CDR3 is TGCGCCAGCAGCCAAGATAGCCCCTGGGCTAGCTCCCACGAGCAGTACTTC. Amino acids: CASSQDSPWASSHEQYF.

This clonotype was recorded many times. The V gene is TRBV6-2 or TRBV6-3, the J gene TRBJ2-2; TRBD2 agrees at 10 bases. Germline loops: CDR1 MNHEY, CDR2 SVGEGT. The CDR3 is 16 amino acids. Trimming removed 6 bases from V and 3 bases from J; junction bases left unmatched: 7. The CDR3 protein is CASRTTSGSYTGELFF. The CDR3 DNA follows: TGTGCCAGCAGAACGACTAGCGGGTCCTACACCGGGGAGCTGTTTTTT.

This clonotype has ten or more counts. The V call is TRBV27, the J call TRBJ2-3, with 8 bases matching TRBD1. The CDR3 loop spans 15 amino acids. Losses at the gene ends were 5 bases for V and 5 bases for J; bases not matched to a gene: 9. Germline values: CDR1 MNHEY, CDR2 SMNVEV (reference sequence). In DNA form, the CDR3 reads TGTGCCAGCAGTCTTATCGGGACAGGCATAGATACGCAGTATTTT. Encoded protein: CASSLIGTGIDTQYF.

This chain joins TRBV7-2 and TRBJ1-1; possibly TRBD1 for D (5 bases). This CDR3 spans 13 amino acids. The V gene's germline CDR1 is SGHTA and CDR2 FQGNSA. Trimming took off 7 bases at V and 1 base at J, with 10 bases between the two ends. CDR3 sequence: CASKGAQNTEAFF. The DNA for the CDR3 is TGTGCCAGCAAAGGGGCCCAGAACACTGAAGCTTTCTTT.

This clonotype was counted many times. V gene TRBV20-1 combines with J gene TRBJ1-1; TRBD1 is a possible D gene (5 bases). The germline CDR1 and CDR2 sequences are DFQATT and SNEGSKA (reference sequence). Trimming removed 0 bases at V and 3 bases at J, with 14 bases between. CDR3 length equals 15 residues. The CDR3 DNA follows: TGCAGTGCTAGAGATCGGGCAGGGTTTTACACTGAAGCTTTCTTT. It encodes CSARDRAGFYTEAFF.